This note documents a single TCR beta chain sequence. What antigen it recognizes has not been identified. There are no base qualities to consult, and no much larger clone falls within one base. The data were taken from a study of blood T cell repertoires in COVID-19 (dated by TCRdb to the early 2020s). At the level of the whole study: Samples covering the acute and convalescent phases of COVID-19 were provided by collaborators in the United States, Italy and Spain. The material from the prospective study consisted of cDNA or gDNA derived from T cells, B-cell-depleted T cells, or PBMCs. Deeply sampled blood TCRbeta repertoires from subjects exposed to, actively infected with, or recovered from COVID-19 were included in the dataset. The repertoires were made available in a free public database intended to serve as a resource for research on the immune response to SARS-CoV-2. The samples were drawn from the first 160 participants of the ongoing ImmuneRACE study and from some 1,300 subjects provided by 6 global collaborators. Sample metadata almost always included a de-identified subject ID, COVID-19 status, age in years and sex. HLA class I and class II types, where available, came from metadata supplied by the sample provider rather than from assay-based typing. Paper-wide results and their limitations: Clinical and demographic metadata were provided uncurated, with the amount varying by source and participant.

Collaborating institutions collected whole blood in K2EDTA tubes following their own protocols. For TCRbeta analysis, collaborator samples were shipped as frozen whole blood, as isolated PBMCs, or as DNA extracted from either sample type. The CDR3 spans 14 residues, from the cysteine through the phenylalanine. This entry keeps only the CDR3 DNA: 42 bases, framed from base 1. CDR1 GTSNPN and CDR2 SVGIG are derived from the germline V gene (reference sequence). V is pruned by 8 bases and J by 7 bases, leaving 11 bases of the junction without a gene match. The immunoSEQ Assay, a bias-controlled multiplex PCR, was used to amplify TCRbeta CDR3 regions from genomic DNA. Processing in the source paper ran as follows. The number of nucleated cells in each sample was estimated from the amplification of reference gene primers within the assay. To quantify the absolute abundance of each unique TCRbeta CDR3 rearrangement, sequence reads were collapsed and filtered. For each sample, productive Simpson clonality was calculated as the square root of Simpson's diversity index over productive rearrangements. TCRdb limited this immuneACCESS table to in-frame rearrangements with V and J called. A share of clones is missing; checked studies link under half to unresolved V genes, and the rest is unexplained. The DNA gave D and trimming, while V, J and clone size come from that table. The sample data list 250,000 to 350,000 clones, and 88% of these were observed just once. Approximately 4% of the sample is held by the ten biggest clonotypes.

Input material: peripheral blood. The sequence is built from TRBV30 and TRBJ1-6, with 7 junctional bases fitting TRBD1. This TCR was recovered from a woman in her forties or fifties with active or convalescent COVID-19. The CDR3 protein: CAAEGAVGNSPLHF. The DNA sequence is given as TGTGCCGCTGAGGGGGCCGTTGGGAATTCACCCCTCCACTTT.